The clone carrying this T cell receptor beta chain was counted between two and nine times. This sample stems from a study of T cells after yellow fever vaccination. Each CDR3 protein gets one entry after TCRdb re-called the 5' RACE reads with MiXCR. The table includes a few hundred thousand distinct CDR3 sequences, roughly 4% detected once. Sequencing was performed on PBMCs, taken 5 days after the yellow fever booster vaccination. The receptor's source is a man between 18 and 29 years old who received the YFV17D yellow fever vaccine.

CDR3 residues: CASSFNRGRQPQHF. The CDR3 DNA sequence: TGTGCCAGCAGTTTTAACAGGGGACGTCAGCCCCAGCATTTT. J is TRBJ1-5 and V is TRBV6-6, with TRBD1 matching over 7 bases. CDR3 length equals 14 residues. The V gene's germline CDR1 is MNHNY and CDR2 SVGAGI (reference sequence). V lost 4 bases and J lost 6; bases outside the gene matches: 6.